This TCR beta chain appears in the sequencing data of a study of shared clonotypes between healthy human individuals. At the level of the study: Ranging from 18 to 49 in age, donors were a couple of women and a few men.

Clones were sequenced by immunoSEQ multiplex PCR, and TCRdb holds only the in-frame ones, with some missing. Found here are over a million clones, approximately 96% of them singletons; the top ten hold over 1%. This clone was seen only once. This CDR3 has 15 residues. The germline gives CDR1 SGHTA, CDR2 FQGNSA. V dropped 5 bases and J dropped 4; count of bases not matched to a gene: 9. This sequence originates from a man between 25 and 39 years old in good health. The genes are TRBV7-2 and TRBJ1-1; 8 bases are shared with TRBD1. Sequencing was done on a sample of naive CD4+ T cells sorted from blood. As to subset: CD45RA+ positively selected. The CDR3 loop is CASSARDRTSTEAFF. The CDR3 bases are TGTGCCAGCAGCGCCAGGGACAGGACTAGCACTGAAGCTTTCTTT.